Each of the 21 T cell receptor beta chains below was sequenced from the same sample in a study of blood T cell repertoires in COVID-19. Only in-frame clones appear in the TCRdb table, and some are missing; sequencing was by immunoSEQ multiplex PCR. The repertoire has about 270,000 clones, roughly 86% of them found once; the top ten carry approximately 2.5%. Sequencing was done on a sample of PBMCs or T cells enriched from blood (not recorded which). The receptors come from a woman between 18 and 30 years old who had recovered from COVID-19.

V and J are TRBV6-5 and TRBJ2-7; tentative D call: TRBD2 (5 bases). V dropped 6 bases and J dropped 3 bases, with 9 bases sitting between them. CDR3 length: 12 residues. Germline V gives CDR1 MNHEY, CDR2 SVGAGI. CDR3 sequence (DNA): TGTGCCAGCAGGAGAGGAGGCTACGAGCAGTACTTC. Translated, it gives CASRRGGYEQYF.

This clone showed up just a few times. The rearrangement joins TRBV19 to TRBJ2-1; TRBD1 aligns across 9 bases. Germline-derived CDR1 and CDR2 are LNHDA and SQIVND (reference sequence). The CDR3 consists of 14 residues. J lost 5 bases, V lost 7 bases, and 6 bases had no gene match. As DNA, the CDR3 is TGTGCCAGTATGGTCGGGACAGGGCACAATGAGCAGTTCTTC. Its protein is CASMVGTGHNEQFF.

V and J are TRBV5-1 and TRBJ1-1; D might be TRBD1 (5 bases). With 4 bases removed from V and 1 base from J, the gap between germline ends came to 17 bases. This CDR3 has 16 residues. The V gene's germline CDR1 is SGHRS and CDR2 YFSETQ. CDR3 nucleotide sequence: TGCGCCAGCAGCCGGTGGGATAGTGGGGCGAACACTGAAGCTTTCTTT. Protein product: CASSRWDSGANTEAFF.

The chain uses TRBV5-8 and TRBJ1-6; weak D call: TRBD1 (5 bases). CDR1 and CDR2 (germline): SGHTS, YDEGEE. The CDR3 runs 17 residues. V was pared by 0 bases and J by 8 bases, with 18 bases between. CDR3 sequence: CASSLAFSGISDSPLHF. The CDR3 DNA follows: TGTGCCAGCAGCTTGGCCTTTTCAGGGATATCGGATTCACCCCTCCACTTT.

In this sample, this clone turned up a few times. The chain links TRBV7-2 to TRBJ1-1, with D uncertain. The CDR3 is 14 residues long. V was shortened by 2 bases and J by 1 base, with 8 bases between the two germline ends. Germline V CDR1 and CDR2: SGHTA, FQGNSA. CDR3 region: CASSLLTENTEAFF. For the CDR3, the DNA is TGTGCCAGCAGCTTATTAACAGAGAACACTGAAGCTTTCTTT.

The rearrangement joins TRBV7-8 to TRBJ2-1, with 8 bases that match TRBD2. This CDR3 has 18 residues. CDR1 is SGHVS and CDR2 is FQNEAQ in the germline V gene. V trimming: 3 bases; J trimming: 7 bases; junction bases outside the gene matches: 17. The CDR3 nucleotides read TGTGCCAGCAGCTTCGGCCCCACAGCGGGAGAGAGGGGTAATGAGCAGTTCTTC. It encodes CASSFGPTAGERGNEQFF.

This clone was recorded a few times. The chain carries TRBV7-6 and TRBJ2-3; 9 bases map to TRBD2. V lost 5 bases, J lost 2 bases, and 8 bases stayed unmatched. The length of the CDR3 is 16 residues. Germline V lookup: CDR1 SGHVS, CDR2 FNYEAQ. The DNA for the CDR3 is TGTGCCAGCAGCGTCGGACTAGCGCAGACCACAGATACGCAGTATTTT. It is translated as CASSVGLAQTTDTQYF. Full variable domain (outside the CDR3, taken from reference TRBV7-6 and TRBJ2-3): GAGVSQSPRYKVTKRGQDVALRCDPISGHVSLYWYRQALGQGPEFLTYFNYEAQQDKSGLPNDRFSAERPEGSISTLTIQRTEQRDSAMYRCASSVGLAQTTDTQYFGPGTRLTVL.

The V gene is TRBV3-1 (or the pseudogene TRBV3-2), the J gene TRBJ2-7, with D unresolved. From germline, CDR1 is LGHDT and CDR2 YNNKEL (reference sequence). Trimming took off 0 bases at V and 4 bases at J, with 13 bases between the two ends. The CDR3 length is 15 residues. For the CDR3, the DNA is TGTGCCAGCAGCCAAGATCAAACCTATCCATACGAGCAGTACTTC. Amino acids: CASSQDQTYPYEQYF.

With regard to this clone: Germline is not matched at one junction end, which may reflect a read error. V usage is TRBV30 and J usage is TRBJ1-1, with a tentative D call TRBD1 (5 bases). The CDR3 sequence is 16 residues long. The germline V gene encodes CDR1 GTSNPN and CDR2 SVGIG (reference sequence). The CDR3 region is CAWSARPGRQNAEAFF. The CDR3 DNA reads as TGTGCCTGGAGTGCACGACCGGGCAGACAGAACGCTGAAGCTTTCTTT. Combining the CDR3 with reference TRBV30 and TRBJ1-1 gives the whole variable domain SQTIHQWPATLVQPVGSPLSLECTVEGTSNPNLYWYRQAAGRGLQLLFYSVGIGQISSEVPQNLSASRPQDRQFILSSKKLLLSDSGFYLCAWSARPGRQNAEAFFGQGTRLTVV.

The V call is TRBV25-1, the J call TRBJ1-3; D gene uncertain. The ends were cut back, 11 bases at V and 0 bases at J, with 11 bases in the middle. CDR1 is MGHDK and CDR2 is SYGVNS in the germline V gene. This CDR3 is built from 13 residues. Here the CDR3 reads CAARSISGNTIYF. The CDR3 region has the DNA TGTGCCGCTAGGTCGATCTCTGGAAACACCATATATTTT.

CDR3 nucleotide sequence: TGTGCCACAGGGGAGAAGGACAGGGTAGGGACTGAAGCTTTCTTT. It encodes CATGEKDRVGTEAFF. The chain combines TRBV2 with TRBJ1-1, with 8 positions matching TRBD1. The trim removed 10 bases at V and 5 bases at J, leaving 15 bases unmatched. The germline CDR1 and CDR2 sequences are SNHLY and FYNNEI. The CDR3 contains 15 residues.

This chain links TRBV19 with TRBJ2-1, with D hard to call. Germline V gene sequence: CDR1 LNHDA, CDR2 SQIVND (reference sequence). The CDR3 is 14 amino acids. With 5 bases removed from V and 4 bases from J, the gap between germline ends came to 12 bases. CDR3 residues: CASSERLGYNEQFF. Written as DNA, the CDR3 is TGTGCCAGTAGTGAAAGACTCGGGTACAATGAGCAGTTCTTC.

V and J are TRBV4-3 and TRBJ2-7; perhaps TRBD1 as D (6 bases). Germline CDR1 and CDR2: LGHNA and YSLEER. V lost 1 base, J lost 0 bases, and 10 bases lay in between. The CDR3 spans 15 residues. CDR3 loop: CASSQAQGRSYEQYF. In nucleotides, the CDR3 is TGCGCCAGCAGCCAAGCCCAGGGGCGCTCCTACGAGCAGTACTTC.

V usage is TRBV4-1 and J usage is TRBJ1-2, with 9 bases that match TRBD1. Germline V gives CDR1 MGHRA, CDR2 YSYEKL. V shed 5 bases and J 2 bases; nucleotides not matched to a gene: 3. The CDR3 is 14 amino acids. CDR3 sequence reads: CASSRDRENYGYTF. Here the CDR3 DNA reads TGCGCCAGCAGCAGGGACAGGGAGAACTATGGCTACACCTTC.

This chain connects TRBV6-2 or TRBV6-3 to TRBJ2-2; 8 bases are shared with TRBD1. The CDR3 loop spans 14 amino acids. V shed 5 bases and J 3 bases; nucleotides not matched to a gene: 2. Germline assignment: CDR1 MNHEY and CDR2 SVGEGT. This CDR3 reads CASSQQGDTGELFF. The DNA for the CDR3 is TGTGCCAGCAGTCAACAGGGGGACACCGGGGAGCTGTTTTTT.

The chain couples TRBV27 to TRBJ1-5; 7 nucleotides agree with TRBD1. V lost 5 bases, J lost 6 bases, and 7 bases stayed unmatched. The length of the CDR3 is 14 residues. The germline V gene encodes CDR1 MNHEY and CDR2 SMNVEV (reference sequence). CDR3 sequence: CASSLGQNIQPQHF. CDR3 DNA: TGTGCCAGCAGTCTGGGACAGAATATTCAGCCCCAGCATTTT.

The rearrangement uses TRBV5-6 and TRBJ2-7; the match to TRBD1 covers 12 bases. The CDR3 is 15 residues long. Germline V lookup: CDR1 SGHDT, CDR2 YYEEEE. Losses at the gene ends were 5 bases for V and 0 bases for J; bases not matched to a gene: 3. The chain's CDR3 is CASSWGQGASYEQYF. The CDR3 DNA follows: TGTGCCAGCAGTTGGGGACAGGGGGCCTCCTACGAGCAGTACTTC.

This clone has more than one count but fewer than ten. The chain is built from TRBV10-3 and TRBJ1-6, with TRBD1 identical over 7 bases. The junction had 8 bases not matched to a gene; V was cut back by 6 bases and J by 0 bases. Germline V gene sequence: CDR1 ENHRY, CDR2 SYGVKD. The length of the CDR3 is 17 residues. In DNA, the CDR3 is TGTGCCATCAGAGGGGACAGCCCGAGCTCCTATAATTCACCCCTCCACTTT. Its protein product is CAIRGDSPSSYNSPLHF.

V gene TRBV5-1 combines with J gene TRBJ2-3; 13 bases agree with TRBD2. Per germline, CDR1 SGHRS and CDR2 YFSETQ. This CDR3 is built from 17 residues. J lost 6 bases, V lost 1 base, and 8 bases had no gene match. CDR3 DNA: TGCGCCAGCAGCTTGTTGACTAGCGGGAGGTCCCAGGATACGCAGTATTTT. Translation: CASSLLTSGRSQDTQYF.

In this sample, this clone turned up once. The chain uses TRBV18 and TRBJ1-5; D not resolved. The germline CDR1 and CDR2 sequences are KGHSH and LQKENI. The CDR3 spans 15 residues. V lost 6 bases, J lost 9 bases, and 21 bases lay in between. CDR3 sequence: CASSLVPPPSSPQHF. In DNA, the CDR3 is TGTGCCAGCTCCCTCGTCCCGCCCCCTAGTTCGCCCCAGCATTTT.

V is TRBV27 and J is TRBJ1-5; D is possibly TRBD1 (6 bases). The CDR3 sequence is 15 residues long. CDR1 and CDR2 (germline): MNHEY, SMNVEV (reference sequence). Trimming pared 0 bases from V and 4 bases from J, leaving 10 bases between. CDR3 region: CASSLSQGLNQPQHF. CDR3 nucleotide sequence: TGTGCCAGCAGTTTATCGCAGGGGTTAAATCAGCCCCAGCATTTT.